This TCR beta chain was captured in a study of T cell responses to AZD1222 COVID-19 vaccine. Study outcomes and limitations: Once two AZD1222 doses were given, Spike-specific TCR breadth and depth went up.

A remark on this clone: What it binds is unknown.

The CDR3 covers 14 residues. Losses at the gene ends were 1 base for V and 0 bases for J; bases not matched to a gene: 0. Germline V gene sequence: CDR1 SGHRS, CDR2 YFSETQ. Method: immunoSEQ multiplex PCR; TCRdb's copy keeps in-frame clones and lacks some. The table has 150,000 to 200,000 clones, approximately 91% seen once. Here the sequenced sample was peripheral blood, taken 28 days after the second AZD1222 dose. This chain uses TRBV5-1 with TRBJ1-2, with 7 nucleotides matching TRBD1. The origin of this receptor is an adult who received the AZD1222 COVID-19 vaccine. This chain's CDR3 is CASSLQGANYGYTF. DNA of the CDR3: TGCGCCAGCAGCTTGCAGGGGGCTAACTATGGCTACACCTTC.